This T cell receptor beta chain appears in the sequencing data of a study of cytomegalovirus exposure and HLA in healthy donors. Study-level results: Accurate HLA-A and HLA-B prediction from TCR beta sequences was reported for most subjects. Indistinguishable V segments such as TRBV6-2 and TRBV6-3 were excluded.

The germline V gene encodes CDR1 SNHLY and CDR2 FYNNEI. J gave up 5 bases and V 5 bases, and 4 bases lay outside the gene matches. The CDR3 sequence is 13 residues long. PCR primers comprised 60 Vbeta and 13 Jbeta primers. TCRdb's table, derived via immunoSEQ multiplex PCR, lists solely in-frame clones and lacks some. The data show 150,000 or so clones, roughly 78% seen once. Of note for this clone: Its target is unknown.

The sample comprised PBMCs. The V gene is TRBV2, the J gene TRBJ1-1; 8 bases fit TRBD1. The clonotype comes from a woman between 35 and 50 years old in good health and CMV-seronegative. The CDR3 region has the DNA TGTGCCAGCAGTTATACAGGGGGAACTGAAGCTTTCTTT. This codes for CASSYTGGTEAFF.